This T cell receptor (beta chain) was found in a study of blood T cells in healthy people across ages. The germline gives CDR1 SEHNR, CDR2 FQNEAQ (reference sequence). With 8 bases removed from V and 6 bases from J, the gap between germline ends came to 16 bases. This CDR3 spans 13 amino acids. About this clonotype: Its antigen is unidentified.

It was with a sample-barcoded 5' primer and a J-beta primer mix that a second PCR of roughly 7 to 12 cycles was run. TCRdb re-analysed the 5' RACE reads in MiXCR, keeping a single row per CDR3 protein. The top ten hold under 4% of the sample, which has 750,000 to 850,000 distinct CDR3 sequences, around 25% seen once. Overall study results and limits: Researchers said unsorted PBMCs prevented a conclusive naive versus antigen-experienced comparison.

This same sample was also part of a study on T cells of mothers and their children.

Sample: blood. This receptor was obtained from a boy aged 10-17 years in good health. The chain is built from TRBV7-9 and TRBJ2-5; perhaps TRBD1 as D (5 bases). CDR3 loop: CASLRRGGKTQYF. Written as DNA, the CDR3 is TGTGCCAGCTTGAGAAGGGGTGGGAAGACCCAGTACTTC. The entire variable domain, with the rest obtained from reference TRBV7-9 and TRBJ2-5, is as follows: DTGVSQNPRHKITKRGQNVTFRCDPISEHNRLYWYRQTLGQGPEFLTYFQNEAQLEKSRLLSDRFSAERPKGSFSTLEIQRTEQGDSAMYLCASLRRGGKTQYFGPGTRLLVL.